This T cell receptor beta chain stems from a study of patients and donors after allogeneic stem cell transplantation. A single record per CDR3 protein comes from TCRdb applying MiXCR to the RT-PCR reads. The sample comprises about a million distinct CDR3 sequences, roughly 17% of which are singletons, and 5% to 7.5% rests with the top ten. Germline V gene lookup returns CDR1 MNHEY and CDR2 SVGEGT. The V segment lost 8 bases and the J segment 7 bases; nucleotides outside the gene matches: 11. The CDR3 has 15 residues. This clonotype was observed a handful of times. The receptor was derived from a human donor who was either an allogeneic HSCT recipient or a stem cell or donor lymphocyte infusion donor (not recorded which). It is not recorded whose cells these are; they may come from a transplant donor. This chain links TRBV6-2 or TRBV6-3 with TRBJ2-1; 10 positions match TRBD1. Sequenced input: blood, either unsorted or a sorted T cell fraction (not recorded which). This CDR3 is CASPYGDRGRNEQFF. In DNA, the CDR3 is TGTGCCAGCCCCTACGGGGACAGGGGTAGGAATGAGCAGTTCTTC.